This TCR beta chain appears in the sequencing data of a study of cytomegalovirus exposure and HLA in healthy donors. Study-wide points: Later analysis identified a missense DCLRE1C variant that was linked to TCR beta V- and J-gene trimming. Among CMV-associated TCR beta chains, most appeared HLA-restricted in a later analysis.

Notes on this clone: Antigen specificity is unknown.

The primer mix had 60 Vbeta and 13 Jbeta primers. Clones were read by immunoSEQ multiplex PCR, and TCRdb kept only the in-frame ones, dropping some. The profile shows under 150,000 clones, 50% to 75% of them singletons. Material: PBMCs. This sequence originates from a woman between 40 and 50 years old in good health and CMV-seronegative.

The DNA for the CDR3 is TGTGCCAGCAGCTTGGGGGGGAGCACTGAAGCTTTCTTT. Amino acid sequence: CASSLGGSTEAFF. This chain connects TRBV7-9 to TRBJ1-1, with TRBD1 as a possible D gene (5 bases). Germline CDR1 reads SEHNR; CDR2 reads FQNEAQ (reference sequence). The CDR3 consists of 13 residues. Trimming removed 3 bases at V and 4 bases at J, with 9 bases between.